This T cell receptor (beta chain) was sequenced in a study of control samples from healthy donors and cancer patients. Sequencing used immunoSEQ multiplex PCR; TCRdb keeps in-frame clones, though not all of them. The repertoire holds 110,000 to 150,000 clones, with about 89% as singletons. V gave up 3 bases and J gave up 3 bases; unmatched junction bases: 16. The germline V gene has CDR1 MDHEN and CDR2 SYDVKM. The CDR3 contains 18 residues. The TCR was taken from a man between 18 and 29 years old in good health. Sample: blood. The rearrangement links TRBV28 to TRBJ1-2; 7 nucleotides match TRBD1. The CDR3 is CASSFPPPDRVKHYGYTF. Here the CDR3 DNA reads TGTGCCAGCAGTTTCCCCCCACCCGACAGGGTCAAGCACTATGGCTACACCTTC.